This T cell receptor beta chain was sequenced in a study of cytomegalovirus exposure and HLA in healthy donors. 60 Vbeta and 13 Jbeta primers were used in PCR. Measured with immunoSEQ multiplex PCR; TCRdb has only the in-frame clones, and not every one. This sample's clone table lists 150,000 or so clones. Broader study findings: Earlier analysis looked at TCR beta V segments, and most were productive about 87% or about 30% of the time. The listing of 150 to 200 TCR beta chains classed them as cytomegalovirus-associated. Most of the CMV-associated TCR beta chains (in a later analysis) appeared to be HLA-restricted.

About this clone: Its matching antigen is unknown.

The trim removed 6 bases at V and 0 bases at J, leaving 10 bases unmatched. CDR1 and CDR2 from the germline V gene are MGHDK and SYGVNS. CDR3 size: 17 residues. The chain employs TRBV25-1 and TRBJ2-2; 7 bases are shared with TRBD2. The source material was PBMCs. This TCR was sampled from a woman aged 45-59 years in good health and CMV-seronegative. The CDR3 protein is CASRLTSTSANTGELFF. CDR3 sequence (DNA): TGTGCCAGCAGGCTGACATCCACTAGCGCGAACACCGGGGAGCTGTTTTTT.